This TCR beta chain was observed in a study of CD8 T cells in ankylosing spondylitis. TCRdb reprocessed the 5' RACE reads via MiXCR and lists one record per CDR3 protein. This sample has over 600,000 distinct CDR3 sequences; 15% to 20% occur once, and the top ten carry 19%. The study's findings and limits: There was a TCR beta motif, made of eight highly homologous variants, that appeared characteristic of ankylosing spondylitis blood.

About this clonotype: The antigen is unknown.

Input material: blood, either unsorted or a sorted T cell fraction (not recorded which). The sequence came from a male donor with ankylosing spondylitis.

In DNA form, the CDR3 reads TGCAGCGTTGAAGAGGAACACCTTTACGACACCGGGGAGCTGTTTTTT. As protein: CSVEEEHLYDTGELFF. This chain links TRBV29-1 with TRBJ2-2; no firm D call. The germline V and J ends were trimmed by 0 bases and 3 bases, with 14 bases remaining between them. This CDR3 comprises 16 residues. The V gene's germline CDR1 is SQVTM and CDR2 ANQGSEA.